This T cell receptor (beta chain) originates from a study of OX40 agonist ivuxolimab in advanced cancers. Study conclusions and caveats: Among expanded peripheral T cells, antigen specificity went undetermined. With doses of 0.1 to 3.0 mg/kg, CD4+ and CD8+ blood T cells had undergone clonal expansion by week 6. Partial responders at 0.1-3.0 mg/kg showed near-lowest clonal expansion. CD8+ T cells (on average) carried more expanded clones than CD4+ T cells.

The CDR3 sequence is 14 residues long. With 1 base removed from V and 4 bases from J, the gap between germline ends came to 10 bases. Germline CDR1 and CDR2: MGHRA and YSYEKL. Note on this clone: Its antigen is as yet unknown.

Using immunoSEQ multiplex PCR, the repertoire was profiled, and TCRdb retains in-frame clones only, with some absent. The profile shows under 25,000 clones, 83% of them singletons. V is TRBV4-1 and J is TRBJ1-2, with a tentative D call TRBD1 (6 bases). The clonotype originates from an adult with an advanced solid tumor such as melanoma, head and neck, liver or kidney cancer. The material was CD4+ or CD8+ T cells sorted from blood, obtained in a trial of the OX40 agonist ivuxolimab. The CDR3: CASSQAQGSYGYTF. In DNA form, the CDR3 reads TGCGCCAGCAGCCAAGCTCAGGGGAGCTATGGCTACACCTTC.